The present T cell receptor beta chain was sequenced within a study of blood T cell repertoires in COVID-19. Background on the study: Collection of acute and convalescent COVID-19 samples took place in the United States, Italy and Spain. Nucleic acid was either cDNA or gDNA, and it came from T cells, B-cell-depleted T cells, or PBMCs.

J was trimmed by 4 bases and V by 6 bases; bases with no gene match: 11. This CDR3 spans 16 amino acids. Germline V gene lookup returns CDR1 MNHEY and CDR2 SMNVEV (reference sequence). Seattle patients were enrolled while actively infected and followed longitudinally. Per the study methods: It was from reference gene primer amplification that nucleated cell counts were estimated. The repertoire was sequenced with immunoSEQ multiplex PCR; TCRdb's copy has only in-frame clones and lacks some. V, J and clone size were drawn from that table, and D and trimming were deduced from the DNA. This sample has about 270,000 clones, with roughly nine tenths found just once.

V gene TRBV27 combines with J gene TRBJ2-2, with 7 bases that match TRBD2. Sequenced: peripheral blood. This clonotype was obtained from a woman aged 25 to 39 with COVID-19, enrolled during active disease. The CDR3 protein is CASSQAAGTFTGELFF. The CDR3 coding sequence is TGTGCCAGCAGCCAGGCAGCGGGGACGTTCACCGGGGAGCTGTTTTTT.